Shown below are 17 T cell receptor beta chains from a single sample sequenced in a study of vaccination effects on CD4 cells after COVID-19. TCRdb keeps only in-frame clones here, not all; method: immunoSEQ multiplex PCR. The sample has 65,000 to 90,000 clones, about four fifths seen once. Sequencing was preceded by expansion of antigen-specific CD4+ T cells with viral peptide pools in the ViraFEST assay. Isolation of CD4+ T cells took place after less than 12 days of culture. Vaccine recipients had no previous SARS-CoV-2 infection; their nucleocapsid antibodies were negative. These TCRs' antigens remain unknown. The material was CD4+ T cells from PBMCs cultured with HCoV-NL63 spike peptides, obtained before COVID-19 vaccination. The receptors shown here come from a human donor who received a COVID-19 vaccine.

The gene calls are TRBV5-4 and TRBJ1-1; D call uncertain. This CDR3 has 14 amino acids. CDR1 and CDR2 from the germline V gene are SGHNT and YYREEE (reference sequence). V lost 3 bases, J lost 1 base, and 10 bases lay in between. The CDR3 region has the DNA TGTGCCAGCAGCTCGAAACGGGAGAACACTGAAGCTTTCTTT. Amino acids: CASSSKRENTEAFF.

The V and J genes are TRBV10-1 and TRBJ2-2; a weak D match, TRBD1 (5 bases). The ends were cut back, 4 bases at V and 6 bases at J, with 6 bases in the middle. Germline CDR1 and CDR2: WNHNN and SYGVQD (reference sequence). This CDR3 region has 12 residues. CDR3 amino acids: CASSAGSGELFF. CDR3 nucleotide sequence: TGCGCCAGCAGTGCAGGGTCCGGGGAGCTGTTTTTT.

The CDR3 reads CASSVEGGQPTGELFF. CDR3 bases: TGCGCCAGCAGCGTGGAGGGAGGTCAGCCCACCGGGGAGCTGTTTTTT. The V call is TRBV5-1, the J call TRBJ2-2, with D maybe TRBD2 (6 bases). This CDR3 comprises 16 residues. V shed 4 bases and J shed 4 bases, with 17 bases lying between them. Germline-derived CDR1 and CDR2 are SGHRS and YFSETQ.

V is TRBV6-5 and J is TRBJ2-7; 8 nucleotides match TRBD1. The CDR3 sequence is 14 residues long. The germline CDR1 and CDR2 sequences are MNHEY and SVGAGI. V lost 6 bases to trimming and J lost 0 bases; unmatched junction nucleotides: 4. The chain's CDR3 is CASRDRASSYEQYV. The CDR3 bases are TGTGCCAGCAGGGACAGGGCTAGCTCCTACGAGCAGTACGTC.

The genes are TRBV10-3 and TRBJ2-5; 7 bases are a match to TRBD1. The V gene end was trimmed by 3 bases and the J gene end by 4 bases; junction bases not matched to a gene: 5. Germline-derived CDR1 and CDR2 are ENHRY and SYGVKD. This CDR3 spans 14 amino acids. The CDR3 region is CAISEGGRLETQYF. The CDR3 bases are TGTGCCATCAGTGAAGGGGGCAGACTAGAGACCCAGTACTTC.

V is TRBV5-6 and J is TRBJ1-2, with D perhaps matching TRBD1 (5 bases). The CDR3 is made up of 11 amino acids. The germline CDR1 and CDR2 sequences are SGHDT and YYEEEE. V gave up 1 base and J gave up 7 bases, with 5 bases separating them. The CDR3 protein is CASSLTGGYTF. The DNA of the CDR3 is TGTGCCAGCAGCTTGACAGGTGGCTACACCTTC.

The chain couples TRBV13 to TRBJ2-3; TRBD1 matches at 10 bases. The trim removed 5 bases at V and 5 bases at J, leaving 19 bases unmatched. Per the germline V gene, CDR1 is PRHDT and CDR2 is FYEKMQ (reference sequence). This CDR3 spans 19 amino acids. The CDR3 sequence: CASSLYARDRGRRIDTQYF. The CDR3 coding sequence is TGTGCCAGCAGCCTTTACGCCCGGGACAGGGGACGGAGAATAGATACGCAGTATTTT. The full variable domain, its missing parts supplied by reference TRBV13 and TRBJ2-3, is AAGVIQSPRHLIKEKRETATLKCYPIPRHDTVYWYQQGPGQDPQFLISFYEKMQSDKGSIPDRFSAQQFSDYHSELNMSSLELGDSALYFCASSLYARDRGRRIDTQYFGPGTRLTVL.

This clone was seen more than once but under ten times. The gene calls are TRBV18 and TRBJ1-2; D not certain. Germline-derived CDR1 and CDR2 are KGHSH and LQKENI. The CDR3 runs 12 residues. Trimming took off 0 bases at V and 8 bases at J, with 7 bases between the two ends. CDR3 amino acids: CASSPPLGGYTF. In DNA form, the CDR3 reads TGTGCCAGCTCACCACCGTTGGGCGGCTACACCTTC.

This clone was detected only a few times. This rearrangement joins TRBV5-1 to TRBJ1-2, with D hard to call. The CDR3 extends over 13 amino acids. The V end lost 0 bases, the J end lost 6 bases, and 9 bases lay between the germline ends. From germline, CDR1 is SGHRS and CDR2 YFSETQ. CDR3 bases: TGCGCCAGCAGCTTGGCCGGGTTCAATGGCTACACCTTC. Protein sequence: CASSLAGFNGYTF.

In nucleotides, the CDR3 is TGTGCCATCAGTGCCAGGGAGTCCTACAATGAGCAGTTCTTC. Residues: CAISARESYNEQFF. V is TRBV10-3 and J is TRBJ2-1; D possibly uses TRBD1 or TRBD2 (5 bases each). The V and J ends lost 4 bases and 1 base respectively, with 8 bases between them. This CDR3 contains 14 residues. Germline V gene lookup returns CDR1 ENHRY and CDR2 SYGVKD.

The chain is built from TRBV18 and TRBJ2-5, with 8 bases identical to TRBD2. There are 15 residues in the CDR3. The J segment lost 4 bases and the V segment lost 2 bases, leaving 6 bases of the junction unmatched. Germline CDR1 is KGHSH and CDR2 is LQKENI. The CDR3 nucleotides read TGTGCCAGCTCACCAGTCGGCGGGGGGCGAGAGACCCAGTACTTC. It yields the protein CASSPVGGGRETQYF. The full variable domain, its missing parts supplied by reference TRBV18 and TRBJ2-5, is NAGVMQNPRHLVRRRGQEARLRCSPMKGHSHVYWYRQLPEEGLKFMVYLQKENIIDESGMPKERFSAEFPKEGPSILRIQQVVRGDSAAYFCASSPVGGGRETQYFGPGTRLLVL.

The chain joins TRBV6-2 or TRBV6-3 to TRBJ1-1; D uncertain. The CDR3 is made up of 14 amino acids. Germline V gene lookup returns CDR1 MNHEY and CDR2 SVGEGT. The V gene lost 6 bases and the J gene lost 1 base, with 12 bases spanning the gap. The DNA for the CDR3 is TGTGCCAGCAGCCCGATTGGAAGGAACACTGAAGCTTTCTTT. It translates to CASSPIGRNTEAFF.

The rearrangement uses TRBV5-8 and TRBJ1-2; possible D gene TRBD1, 6 bases. CDR1 is SGHTS, CDR2 YDEGEE, per germline. The CDR3 contains 15 residues. V lost 4 bases and J lost 3, with 16 bases in between. CDR3 residues: CASSREGGADYGYTF. CDR3 coding DNA: TGTGCCAGCAGCCGAGAGGGGGGCGCCGACTATGGCTACACCTTC.

The genes are TRBV9 and TRBJ1-4; unclear D gene. Trimming took off 4 bases at V and 8 bases at J, with 18 bases between the two ends. The length of the CDR3 is 15 residues. CDR1 and CDR2 (germline): SGDLS, YYNGEE. CDR3 loop: CASSPSLGVGEKLFF. CDR3 DNA sequence: TGTGCCAGCAGCCCGTCACTCGGAGTGGGAGAAAAACTGTTTTTT. The full variable domain, completed using reference TRBV9 and TRBJ1-4, is DSGVTQTPKHLITATGQRVTLRCSPRSGDLSVYWYQQSLDQGLQFLIQYYNGEERAKGNILERFSAQQFPDLHSELNLSSLELGDSALYFCASSPSLGVGEKLFFGSGTQLSVL.

This rearrangement joins TRBV19 to TRBJ1-5; D perhaps matches TRBD1 (6 bases). V was trimmed by 5 bases and J by 7 bases, leaving 15 bases between them. Germline CDR1 and CDR2: LNHDA and SQIVND (reference sequence). The CDR3 extends over 14 amino acids. CDR3 loop: CASSHAGTNQPQHF. CDR3 bases: TGTGCCAGTAGTCATGCCGGGACAAACCAGCCCCAGCATTTT. The variable domain in full, completed from reference TRBV19 and TRBJ1-5, reads DGGITQSPKYLFRKEGQNVTLSCEQNLNHDAMYWYRQDPGQGLRLIYYSQIVNDFQKGDIAEGYSVSREKKESFPLTVTSAQKNPTAFYLCASSHAGTNQPQHFGDGTRLSIL.

V gene TRBV9 combines with J gene TRBJ1-1; 8 bases are a match to TRBD1. V was clipped by 4 bases and J by 4 bases; unmatched bases: 9. CDR1 and CDR2 (germline): SGDLS, YYNGEE. The CDR3 contains 15 residues. CDR3 nucleotides: TGTGCCAGCAGCCCACGACAGGGGTCAGGCACTGAAGCTTTCTTT. Amino acid sequence: CASSPRQGSGTEAFF.

The rearrangement links TRBV10-1 to TRBJ2-2; TRBD1 agrees at 9 bases. The CDR3 runs to 15 residues. V was clipped by 10 bases and J by 2 bases; unmatched bases: 8. Germline V gene sequence: CDR1 WNHNN, CDR2 SYGVQD (reference sequence). The CDR3 region is CATGTGTGNTGELFF. The CDR3 nucleotides read TGCGCCACCGGGACAGGGACGGGCAACACCGGGGAGCTGTTTTTT.